The present T cell receptor beta chain was sequenced within a study of CD8 T cells in Susac syndrome. Random-hexamer reverse transcription was applied to about 0.45 to 1 ug RNA. TCRdb used MiXCR to reprocess the immunoSEQ multiplex PCR reads, holding one entry per CDR3 protein. The sample lists 250,000 to 300,000 distinct CDR3 sequences; around 85% were seen once. The table lists this clonotype with a count of one. From germline, CDR1 is SGDLS and CDR2 YYNGEE. V lost 8 bases to trimming and J lost 2 bases; unmatched junction nucleotides: 10. This CDR3 has 15 amino acids. V is TRBV9 and J is TRBJ2-3, with TRBD2 identical over 8 bases. This receptor was identified in a human donor with multiple sclerosis. What was sequenced was CD8+ T cells from PBMCs. The DNA for the CDR3 is TGTGCCAGTCAGGGGCGGGAGGTTGTCACAGATACGCAGTATTTT. Protein product: CASQGREVVTDTQYF.